This entry lists 29 T cell receptor beta chains sequenced from one sample in a study of cytomegalovirus exposure and HLA in healthy donors. Both 60 Vbeta primers and 13 Jbeta primers went into the PCR. The table came from immunoSEQ multiplex PCR; TCRdb's copy has only in-frame clones and leaves some out. The data contain 75,000 to 100,000 clones, about 81% of them singletons. The sequenced material came from PBMCs. These receptor sequences come from a middle-aged man in good health and CMV-seropositive.

V and J are TRBV7-9 and TRBJ1-1; D may be TRBD1 (5 bases). V lost 9 bases and J 11 bases, leaving 16 bases between the germline ends. The germline V gene encodes CDR1 SEHNR and CDR2 FQNEAQ (reference sequence). The CDR3 covers 11 residues. The CDR3 loop is CASRGEGPAFF. The CDR3 DNA sequence: TGTGCCAGTAGGGGTGAAGGTCCGGCTTTCTTT.

This chain joins TRBV19 and TRBJ1-4; D is unclear. CDR1 is LNHDA, CDR2 SQIVND, per germline (reference sequence). The CDR3 has 17 amino acids. Trimming pared 2 bases from V and 5 bases from J, leaving 18 bases between. CDR3 coding DNA: TGTGCCAGTAGTATACCCTCTCGAGCGACGGTGAATGAAAAACTGTTTTTT. The encoded protein is CASSIPSRATVNEKLFF.

V is TRBV2 and J is TRBJ1-2; no clear D. This CDR3 has 11 residues. The germline gives CDR1 SNHLY, CDR2 FYNNEI. V lost 6 bases to trimming and J lost 2 bases, with 4 bases between them. The CDR3 DNA follows: TGTGCCAGCAGCGGGAACTATGGCTACACCTTC. Protein sequence: CASSGNYGYTF.

This rearrangement joins TRBV7-9 to TRBJ2-3; TRBD2 agrees at 12 bases. Germline V CDR1 and CDR2: SEHNR, FQNEAQ (reference sequence). Unmatched junction bases numbered 7, after V lost 0 bases and J lost 3 bases. The CDR3 contains 18 residues. The CDR3: CASSLAASGRAKTDTQYF. CDR3 in DNA: TGTGCCAGCAGCTTAGCAGCTAGCGGGAGGGCCAAGACAGATACGCAGTATTTT.

By proportion, this clone is medium-sized (0.01 to 0.1%). The J gene is TRBJ1-1, the V gene TRBV6-5, with no clear D. In germline, CDR1 is MNHEY, CDR2 SVGAGI. The CDR3 totals 13 residues. The ends were cut back, 6 bases at V and 0 bases at J, with 8 bases in the middle. CDR3 DNA sequence: TGTGCCAGCAGGTTTACTATGAACACTGAAGCTTTCTTT. Residues: CASRFTMNTEAFF.

A note on this clone: The junction departs from germline at one end; a sequencing error may be responsible. Additional DNA sequences in this sample encode the identical CDR3. J is TRBJ1-4 and V is TRBV19; no reliable D call. This CDR3 has 15 amino acids. Germline V gene sequence: CDR1 LNHDA, CDR2 SQIVND (reference sequence). CDR3 DNA sequence: TGTGCCAGTAGTATTTTCGGTGCAACTAATGAAAAATTGTTTTTT. Its protein product is CASSIFGATNEKLFF. Together with reference TRBV19 and TRBJ1-4, the CDR3 gives the full variable domain: DGGITQSPKYLFRKEGQNVTLSCEQNLNHDAMYWYRQDPGQGLRLIYYSQIVNDFQKGDIAEGYSVSREKKESFPLTVTSAQKNPTAFYLCASSIFGATNEKLFFGSGTQLSVL.

This clone was counted between two and nine times. The genes are TRBV6-6 and TRBJ2-2; 7 bases agree with TRBD1. In germline, CDR1 is MNHNY, CDR2 SVGAGI (reference sequence). The CDR3 is made up of 16 amino acids. With 9 bases clipped from V and 4 bases from J, the junction kept 14 bases outside the gene matches. CDR3 nucleotides: TGTGCCAGTCTCCAAGGAACCGGGACAGTCACCGGGGAGCTGTTTTTT. This sequence encodes CASLQGTGTVTGELFF.

The chain employs TRBV5-6 and TRBJ2-3, with 10 bases aligning to TRBD1. With V trimmed by 1 base and J by 2 bases, 4 bases remained unmatched. The germline V gene encodes CDR1 SGHDT and CDR2 YYEEEE. The CDR3 consists of 16 residues. CDR3 region: CASSLPGQGFTDTQYF. The DNA of the CDR3 is TGTGCCAGCAGCTTGCCGGGACAGGGGTTCACAGATACGCAGTATTTT.

This clone appeared once. The J gene is TRBJ2-1, the V gene TRBV5-6; TRBD1 might be the D (5 bases). The germline gives CDR1 SGHDT, CDR2 YYEEEE. The CDR3 has 13 amino acids. Trimming removed 0 bases from V and 9 bases from J, with 10 bases in between. This CDR3 is CASSLDRFGEQFF. For the CDR3, the DNA is TGTGCCAGCAGCTTGGACAGGTTCGGTGAGCAGTTCTTC.

In this sample, this clone turned up a few times. The chain is built from TRBV5-1 and TRBJ2-7; 9 nucleotides match TRBD1. V lost 1 base and J lost 5; bases outside the gene matches: 1. Germline CDR1 SGHRS, CDR2 YFSETQ. This CDR3 is 13 amino acids long. Here the CDR3 reads CASSLWTGDEQYF. CDR3 coding DNA: TGCGCCAGCAGCTTGTGGACAGGGGACGAGCAGTACTTC.

The rearrangement joins TRBV11-2 to TRBJ2-2; possibly TRBD1 for D (5 bases). V was shortened by 1 base and J by 8 bases, with 20 bases between the two germline ends. The CDR3 covers 17 residues. The germline V gene has CDR1 SGHAT and CDR2 FQNNGV. CDR3 amino acids: CASSLGQSTTVGGELFF. CDR3 coding DNA: TGTGCCAGCAGCTTAGGACAGTCCACCACTGTGGGAGGGGAGCTGTTTTTT.

For the CDR3, the DNA is TGTGCCAGCAGCTCCGATTTGGCAGGTAGGCTGTATGAGCAGTTCTTC. This encodes CASSSDLAGRLYEQFF. The rearrangement links TRBV5-4 to TRBJ2-1; D call uncertain. Between the trimmed V and J ends, which lost 3 bases and 8 bases, there was a span of 21 bases. The CDR3 totals 16 residues. Germline CDR1 is SGHNT and CDR2 is YYREEE (reference sequence).

The chain carries TRBV28 and TRBJ1-2; D unresolved. Germline loops: CDR1 MDHEN, CDR2 SYDVKM. Between the trimmed V and J ends, which lost 7 bases and 3 bases, there was a span of 21 bases. CDR3 length: 16 residues. In DNA, the CDR3 is TGTGCCAGCAATCCCCCGTTACAGACACGGCACTATGGCTACACCTTC. Amino acids: CASNPPLQTRHYGYTF.

This chain links TRBV29-1 with TRBJ2-3; D unclear. V lost 0 bases and J 2 bases, leaving 6 bases between the germline ends. The CDR3 has 13 residues. In germline, CDR1 is SQVTM, CDR2 ANQGSEA. The CDR3 protein is CSVEEQLTDTQYF. Here the CDR3 DNA reads TGCAGCGTTGAAGAACAGCTCACAGATACGCAGTATTTT.

This clone occurred once. The rearrangement links TRBV5-1 to TRBJ1-1; 9 nucleotides agree with TRBD1. The CDR3 consists of 15 residues. Trimming cost V 4 bases and J 4 bases; bases outside gene matches: 8. CDR1 is SGHRS, CDR2 YFSETQ, per germline. CDR3 coding DNA: TGCGCCAGCAGCACGGGACAGGGCGGTGGCACTGAAGCTTTCTTT. The encoded protein is CASSTGQGGGTEAFF.

The V call is TRBV6-5, the J call TRBJ2-7; D ambiguous. The CDR3 totals 12 residues. From germline, CDR1 is MNHEY and CDR2 SVGAGI. V was clipped by 8 bases and J by 3 bases, with 11 bases between them. The CDR3 DNA is TGTGCCAGCGCTAGACTCGGCTACGAGCAGTACTTC. Protein sequence: CASARLGYEQYF.

The V and J genes are TRBV9 and TRBJ2-3; 11 positions match TRBD2. The CDR3 loop spans 14 amino acids. CDR1 and CDR2 (germline): SGDLS, YYNGEE. V lost 4 bases to trimming and J lost 5 bases; unmatched junction nucleotides: 3. The CDR3 here is CASSLSGGVDTQYF. The CDR3 bases are TGTGCCAGCAGCCTTAGCGGGGGGGTAGATACGCAGTATTTT.

The gene calls are TRBV19 and TRBJ2-3; 9 nucleotides agree with TRBD1. The V gene's germline CDR1 is LNHDA and CDR2 SQIVND (reference sequence). Unmatched junction bases numbered 11, after V lost 6 bases and J lost 4 bases. The CDR3 consists of 16 residues. The CDR3 is CASRLGQGIGADTQYF. CDR3 nucleotides: TGTGCCAGTAGGCTAGGACAGGGGATTGGAGCAGATACGCAGTATTTT.

The chain uses TRBV2 and TRBJ1-6, with D possibly TRBD1 on 6 matching bases. The CDR3 extends over 13 amino acids. Germline assignment: CDR1 SNHLY and CDR2 FYNNEI. Trimming pared 5 bases from V and 9 bases from J, leaving 11 bases between. The CDR3 DNA reads as TGTGCCAGCAGTAGGGGGATTAGTTCACCCCTCCACTTT. The encoded protein is CASSRGISSPLHF.

V gene TRBV18 combines with J gene TRBJ2-7, with 8 bases identical to TRBD1. Trimming cost V 3 bases and J 6 bases; bases outside gene matches: 7. The CDR3 covers 14 residues. From germline, CDR1 is KGHSH and CDR2 LQKENI. The CDR3 reads CASSPDRGSIEQYF. CDR3 sequence (DNA): TGTGCCAGCTCACCCGACAGGGGATCTATCGAGCAGTACTTC.

The chain combines TRBV2 with TRBJ2-1, with 7 bases aligning to TRBD2. Trimming removed 1 base from V and 7 bases from J; junction bases left unmatched: 7. There are 15 residues in the CDR3. Germline V gene data show CDR1 as SNHLY and CDR2 as FYNNEI. The CDR3 sequence: CASSEGEGSKNEQFF. CDR3 bases: TGTGCCAGCAGTGAAGGGGAGGGTTCTAAAAATGAGCAGTTCTTC.

The CDR3 DNA sequence: TGTGCCAGCAGCCGCCAGGCCAGTTCGAACACTGAAGCTTTCTTT. It codes for CASSRQASSNTEAFF. V gene TRBV14 combines with J gene TRBJ1-1, with D uncertain. Trimming removed 4 bases at V and 1 base at J, with 13 bases between. Per germline, CDR1 SGHDN and CDR2 FVKESK. CDR3 length: 15 residues. Variable domain in full (rest from reference TRBV14 and TRBJ1-1): EAGVTQFPSHSVIEKGQTVTLRCDPISGHDNLYWYRRVMGKEIKFLLHFVKESKQDESGMPNNRFLAERTGGTYSTLKVQPAELEDSGVYFCASSRQASSNTEAFFGQGTRLTVV.

This chain joins TRBV7-7 and TRBJ2-5; 9 bases map to TRBD1. J gave up 5 bases and V 4 bases, and 11 bases lay outside the gene matches. Germline V CDR1 and CDR2: SSHAT, FNYEAQ (reference sequence). The CDR3 has 16 amino acids. CDR3 loop: CASSSNRGHTAETQYF. The CDR3 nucleotides are TGTGCCAGCAGCTCAAACAGGGGGCATACGGCGGAGACCCAGTACTTC.

This chain links TRBV7-9 with TRBJ1-2; D call uncertain. CDR1 SEHNR and CDR2 FQNEAQ come from the germline V gene (reference sequence). The germline V and J ends were trimmed by 3 bases and 4 bases, with 12 bases remaining between them. There are 14 residues in the CDR3. The CDR3 sequence: CASSFGASGYGYTF. The CDR3 nucleotides are TGTGCCAGCAGCTTCGGAGCCAGCGGCTATGGCTACACCTTC.

CDR3 sequence (DNA): TGTGCCAGCAGCGTAGGACTAGCGGGAGAGGGTGAGCAGTTCTTC. Protein sequence: CASSVGLAGEGEQFF. The chain employs TRBV9 and TRBJ2-1, with 12 bases identical to TRBD2. The CDR3 is 15 residues long. In germline, CDR1 is SGDLS, CDR2 YYNGEE. V lost 0 bases to trimming and J lost 9 bases; unmatched junction nucleotides: 4. The complete variable domain, with remaining parts taken from reference TRBV9 and TRBJ2-1, reads DSGVTQTPKHLITATGQRVTLRCSPRSGDLSVYWYQQSLDQGLQFLIQYYNGEERAKGNILERFSAQQFPDLHSELNLSSLELGDSALYFCASSVGLAGEGEQFFGPGTRLTVL.

The V call is TRBV14, the J call TRBJ2-2, with 7 positions matching TRBD1. The J segment lost 1 base and the V segment lost 1 base, leaving 6 bases of the junction unmatched. Germline V CDR1 and CDR2: SGHDN, FVKESK. There are 17 residues in the CDR3. CDR3 in DNA: TGTGCCAGCAGCCAAGTTTCCAGGGGGTGGAACACCGGGGAGCTGTTTTTT. As protein: CASSQVSRGWNTGELFF.

The rearrangement links TRBV5-6 to TRBJ1-3; possible D gene TRBD1, 6 bases. The CDR3 length is 15 residues. Germline CDR1 and CDR2: SGHDT and YYEEEE. V lost 0 bases, J lost 6 bases, and 13 bases lay in between. CDR3 nucleotides: TGTGCCAGCAGCTTGGCGGGACAAGGCGAAAACACCATATATTTT. As protein: CASSLAGQGENTIYF.

Remarks on this clone: Germline and junction disagree at one end, which may indicate a read error. The V gene is TRBV5-1, the J gene TRBJ1-2; D gene ambiguous. CDR3 size: 14 residues. Germline V gene data show CDR1 as SGHRS and CDR2 as YFSETQ. Here the CDR3 reads CASSLTAGSYVYTF. DNA for the CDR3: TGCGCCAGCAGCTTAACCGCAGGAAGCTATGTCTACACCTTC. Drawing the rest from reference TRBV5-1 and TRBJ1-2, the complete variable domain is KAGVTQTPRYLIKTRGQQVTLSCSPISGHRSVSWYQQTPGQGLQFLFEYFSETQRNKGNFPGRFSGRQFSNSRSEMNVSTLELGDSALYLCASSLTAGSYVYTFGSGTRLTVV.

The chain links TRBV15 to TRBJ2-7, with 12 bases fitting TRBD2. V lost 3 bases to trimming and J lost 9 bases; unmatched junction nucleotides: 6. Looked up from germline, CDR1 is LNHNV and CDR2 is YYDKDF (reference sequence). CDR3 length: 14 amino acids. The CDR3 DNA reads TGTGCCACCAGCAGCCTAGCGGGGGGGCCGGGGCAGTACTTC. Translated: CATSSLAGGPGQYF.